Shown below are 12 T cell receptor beta chains from a single sample sequenced in a study of tissue T cells after allogeneic stem cell transplantation. The data were produced by immunoSEQ multiplex PCR, yet TCRdb's version contains in-frame clones alone and is incomplete. The sample includes about 9,000 clones, roughly 38% of them seen just once. Indicated time point: mouse harvest day 14 after allogeneic transplant. The graft held 10^6 splenic CD5+ T cells and 10^7 T-cell-depleted bone marrow cells. Material for sequencing was skin. The receptors here all came from a female BALB/c mouse given C57BL/6 T cells with graft-versus-host disease after an allogeneic hematopoietic cell transplant.

This clone came up a few times. Mouse gene names and germline throughout. The read gets to within 1 residue of the CDR3 end, and the germline J gene fills in the rest. This chain connects TRBV26 to TRBJ2-3, with 9 bases fitting TRBD1. The V gene end was trimmed by 4 bases and the J gene end by 1 base; junction bases not matched to a gene: 6. Germline CDR1 KGHPV, CDR2 FQNQEV (reference sequence). There are 16 residues in the CDR3. The covered CDR3 bases are TGTGCCAGCAGTCCACAGGGGGCAAGAGGTGCAGAAACGCTGTAT. Its protein is CASSPQGARGAETLY. The entire CDR3 is CASSPQGARGAETLYF.

In its sample, this clone was seen a few times. Genes and germline come from the mouse. The read terminates 1 residue before the CDR3 end, so the remaining end is supplied by the germline J gene. The chain carries TRBV3 and TRBJ2-3; D ambiguous. The CDR3 is 13 residues long. The germline V gene has CDR1 SNHLY and CDR2 FYNGKV (reference sequence). The ends were cut back, 6 bases at V and 0 bases at J, with 7 bases in the middle. The CDR3 DNA, read in part, is TGTGCCAGCAGTTCCGACAGTGCAGAAACGCTGTAT. This codes for CASSSDSAETLY. The entire CDR3 is CASSSDSAETLYF.

A few counts support this clone. Gene names follow the mouse nomenclature. Read coverage stops 1 residue before the CDR3 terminus; the germline J gene supplies the remainder. The gene calls are TRBV31 and TRBJ2-2; TRBD1 aligns across 8 bases. The V gene's germline CDR1 is GKSSPN and CDR2 SITVG. Trimming removed 0 bases from V and 1 base from J; junction bases left unmatched: 1. CDR3 length equals 15 residues. The chain's CDR3 is CAWSLDRGNTGQLYF. The CDR3 DNA, read in part, is TGTGCCTGGAGTCTAGACAGGGGAAACACCGGGCAGCTCTAC.

In regard to this clone: Mouse names are used for the genes. The sequence runs out 1 residue before the end of the CDR3; the remainder is reconstructed from the germline J gene. The chain recombines TRBV26 with TRBJ2-3; D ambiguous. CDR1 and CDR2 from the germline V gene are KGHPV and FQNQEV (reference sequence). Trimming left V 3 bases short and J 0 bases short, with 4 bases between. This CDR3 has 13 amino acids. CDR3 bases read: TGTGCCAGCAGTCTAACTAGTGCAGAAACGCTGTAT. Its translation: CASSLTSAETLY. The complete CDR3 reads CASSLTSAETLYF.

This clone turned up a few times. Gene and germline names: mouse. The read stops 1 residue short of the end of the CDR3; the missing end is completed from the germline J gene. The chain employs TRBV26 and TRBJ1-3; D call uncertain. Germline V gene data show CDR1 as KGHPV and CDR2 as FQNQEV (reference sequence). CDR3 size: 15 residues. Deletions cut 0 bases from V and 0 bases from J, with 6 bases between. The covered CDR3 bases are TGTGCCAGCAGTCTGTCTAGGAATTCTGGAAATACGCTCTAT. It codes for CASSLSRNSGNTLY. The full CDR3 protein is CASSLSRNSGNTLYF.

Worth noting for this clone: Gene names are the mouse ones. The read comes to an end 1 residue before the CDR3 does, leaving the germline J gene to fill in the end. The V and J genes are TRBV13-1 and TRBJ1-5; TRBD1 aligns across 8 bases. The CDR3 length is 13 residues. Germline values: CDR1 NSHNY, CDR2 SYGAGN. The V gene end was trimmed by 6 bases and the J gene end by 5 bases; junction bases not matched to a gene: 4. CDR3 in amino acids: CASNQGADQAPLF. CDR3 bases read: TGTGCCAGCAATCAGGGGGCGGACCAGGCTCCGCTT.

This clone appeared a few times. Gene names and germline match the mouse. The sequenced fragment ends 1 residue before the CDR3 boundary, so the rest is inferred from the germline J gene. This chain uses TRBV13-2 with TRBJ1-3; the D is unclear. This CDR3 has 14 residues. The V end lost 2 bases, the J end lost 0 bases, and 6 bases lay between the germline ends. The germline V gene has CDR1 NNHNN and CDR2 SYGAGS (reference sequence). CDR3 bases read: TGTGCCAGCGGTGAGCCAGATTCTGGAAATACGCTCTAT. It encodes CASGEPDSGNTLY. The whole CDR3 is CASGEPDSGNTLYF.

To note about this clone: Each gene name is a mouse one. The CDR3 end lies 1 residue beyond the end of the read and is filled in from the germline J gene. The rearrangement uses TRBV26 and TRBJ2-2; D gene ambiguous. V was shortened by 2 bases and J by 0 bases, with 7 bases between the two germline ends. Germline-derived CDR1 and CDR2 are KGHPV and FQNQEV (reference sequence). The CDR3 spans 15 residues. The covered CDR3 bases are TGTGCCAGCAGTCTGAGGGCAGCAAACACCGGGCAGCTCTAC. It translates to CASSLRAANTGQLY. The whole CDR3 sequence reads CASSLRAANTGQLYF.

On this clone itself: The genes and germline here are from mouse. The read terminates 1 residue ahead of where the CDR3 ends, so the germline J gene completes it. The chain employs TRBV5 and TRBJ2-3; 9 nucleotides match TRBD1. The CDR3 runs 16 residues. CDR1 is LGHNA, CDR2 YNLKQL, per germline (reference sequence). Trimming removed 1 base from V and 2 bases from J; junction bases left unmatched: 4. Here the CDR3 reads CASSQAGTGFAETLYF. The sequenced CDR3 bases are TGTGCCAGCAGCCAAGCCGGGACAGGGTTTGCAGAAACGCTGTAT.

Concerning this clone: The genes and germline here are from mouse. The CDR3 end is not reached by the read, which stops 1 residue before it; the germline J gene fills it in. The chain employs TRBV26 and TRBJ1-1; a weak D match, TRBD1 (6 bases). The CDR3 is 13 amino acids. V dropped 1 base and J dropped 6 bases, with 9 bases sitting between them. Germline-derived CDR1 and CDR2 are KGHPV and FQNQEV (reference sequence). The CDR3 bases that were read are TGTGCCAGCAGTCTGTGGAGGGGGTCAGAAGTCTTC. This sequence encodes CASSLWRGSEVF. The full CDR3 reads CASSLWRGSEVFF.

To note about this clone: Gene names and germline match the mouse. The read comes to an end 1 residue before the CDR3 does, leaving the germline J gene to fill in the end. This chain connects TRBV26 to TRBJ2-5; 8 positions agree with TRBD2. The CDR3 totals 16 residues. From germline, CDR1 is KGHPV and CDR2 FQNQEV (reference sequence). Trimming took 1 base from V and 0 from J; bases not matched to a gene: 3. The sequenced CDR3 bases are TGTGCCAGCAGTCTGTGGGGGGGCAGGAACCAAGACACCCAGTAC. Translated, it gives CASSLWGGRNQDTQY. The CDR3 as a whole reads CASSLWGGRNQDTQYF. The full variable domain, completed using reference TRBV26 and TRBJ2-5, is NSKVIQTPRYLVKGQGQKAKMRCIPEKGHPVVFWYQQNKNNEFKFLINFQNQEVLQQIDMTEKRFSAECPSNSPCSLEIQSSEAGDSALYLCASSLWGGRNQDTQYFGPGTRLLVL.

With respect to this clone: Genes and germline are mouse. The DNA ends 1 residue before the CDR3 does, and the rest of the CDR3 is filled in from the germline J gene. This chain uses TRBV3 with TRBJ1-5; possible D gene TRBD1, 5 bases. Per germline, CDR1 SNHLY and CDR2 FYNGKV (reference sequence). The CDR3 loop spans 14 amino acids. Trimming pared 2 bases from V and 3 bases from J, leaving 8 bases between. Here the CDR3 reads CASSLQGGNQAPLF. The sequenced CDR3 bases are TGTGCCAGCAGCTTACAGGGAGGCAACCAGGCTCCGCTT.